Following are 32 T cell receptor beta chains from one sample sequenced in a study of blood T cell repertoires in COVID-19. Measured with immunoSEQ multiplex PCR; TCRdb has only the in-frame clones, and not every one. The data contain 150,000 or so clones, 75% to 85% of them singletons. Sequencing used PBMCs or T cells enriched from blood (not recorded which). The source is a man aged 40-55 years who had recovered from COVID-19.

The chain is built from TRBV7-3 and TRBJ1-1, with 8 nucleotides matching TRBD1. This CDR3 is 13 amino acids long. Trimming cost V 5 bases and J 4 bases; bases outside gene matches: 3. Germline-derived CDR1 and CDR2 are SGHTA and FQGTGA. This CDR3 is CASSITGGTEAFF. CDR3 coding DNA: TGTGCCAGCAGCATTACAGGGGGCACTGAAGCTTTCTTT.

The V and J genes are TRBV23-1 and TRBJ1-6; the match to TRBD1 covers 9 bases. TRBV23-1 is an ORF for which the function is uncertain. The CDR3 runs 15 residues. Trimming took 4 bases from V and 7 from J; bases not matched to a gene: 5. CDR3 DNA sequence: TGCGCCAGCAGTCTTCGGGACAGGGTGAATTCACCCCTCCACTTT. It is translated as CASSLRDRVNSPLHF.

This chain joins TRBV10-2 and TRBJ2-2; D uncertain. V dropped 4 bases and J dropped 8 bases, with 8 bases sitting between them. Germline values: CDR1 WSHSY, CDR2 SAAADI. CDR3 length: 12 residues. CDR3 region: CASSGIGGELFF. The CDR3 DNA follows: TGCGCCAGCAGTGGTATCGGGGGGGAGCTGTTTTTT.

The chain employs TRBV30 and TRBJ1-5, with D perhaps matching TRBD1 (6 bases). The CDR3 has 15 amino acids. Germline-derived CDR1 and CDR2 are GTSNPN and SVGIG (reference sequence). Trimming cost V 1 base and J 3 bases, with 13 bases left between them. The CDR3 reads CAWSARTGYNQPQHF. The CDR3 nucleotides read TGTGCCTGGAGTGCCCGAACAGGGTACAATCAGCCCCAGCATTTT.

This clone appeared a few times. The chain employs TRBV7-6 and TRBJ2-1; D not certain. CDR1 is SGHVS and CDR2 is FNYEAQ in the germline V gene. Trimming left V 4 bases short and J 0 bases short, with 10 bases between. There are 15 residues in the CDR3. The CDR3 sequence is CASSYQASSYNEQFF. CDR3 nucleotides: TGTGCCAGCAGCTACCAGGCGAGCTCCTACAATGAGCAGTTCTTC.

The gene calls are TRBV10-3 and TRBJ2-3; 12 bases align to TRBD2. Germline-derived CDR1 and CDR2 are ENHRY and SYGVKD. V shed 10 bases and J 1 base; nucleotides not matched to a gene: 3. This CDR3 has 14 residues. CDR3 bases: TGTGCCACTGCTAGCGGGGGGGGCACAGATACGCAGTATTTT. Encoded protein: CATASGGGTDTQYF.

V is TRBV18 and J is TRBJ2-1; possible D gene TRBD2, 6 bases. Trimming stripped 3 bases from V and 0 bases from J, with 12 bases between. Germline V CDR1 and CDR2: KGHSH, LQKENI. The CDR3 consists of 16 residues. Here the CDR3 reads CASSPGGAASYNEQFF. Here the CDR3 DNA reads TGTGCCAGCTCACCCGGAGGGGCGGCCTCCTACAATGAGCAGTTCTTC.

The chain links TRBV19 to TRBJ1-2, with D maybe TRBD1 (5 bases). This CDR3 is built from 13 residues. CDR1 and CDR2 (germline): LNHDA, SQIVND (reference sequence). Trimming cost V 7 bases and J 8 bases, with 17 bases left between them. CDR3 sequence (DNA): TGTGCCAGTATACGGGGGGATAGATCCGGCTACACCTTC. Protein: CASIRGDRSGYTF.

This chain connects TRBV5-1 to TRBJ1-5; 7 nucleotides align to TRBD1. Trimming took 0 bases from V and 5 from J; bases not matched to a gene: 2. This CDR3 has 14 residues. CDR1 is SGHRS and CDR2 is YFSETQ in the germline V gene. The CDR3 here is CASSLGQGHQPQHF. DNA of the CDR3: TGCGCCAGCAGCTTGGGACAGGGTCATCAGCCCCAGCATTTT.

This clone was counted only a few times. The same CDR3 arises from other DNA sequences in this sample as well. V usage is TRBV3-1 (or the pseudogene TRBV3-2) and J usage is TRBJ2-7, with a weak D call TRBD2 (6 bases). V dropped 0 bases and J dropped 4 bases, with 7 bases sitting between them. CDR1 is LGHDT, CDR2 YNNKEL, per germline (reference sequence). The CDR3 runs 13 residues. CDR3 sequence reads: CASSQEGGYEQYF. The CDR3 DNA reads as TGTGCCAGCAGCCAAGAGGGGGGATACGAGCAGTACTTC.

The chain combines TRBV5-1 with TRBJ2-1, with 8 bases aligning to TRBD1. The CDR3 extends over 16 amino acids. Germline loops: CDR1 SGHRS, CDR2 YFSETQ. V dropped 1 base and J dropped 6; count of bases not matched to a gene: 9. The CDR3 nucleotides read TGCGCCAGCAGCTTGCCCACCGGGACAGGAACCAATGAGCAGTTCTTC. This encodes CASSLPTGTGTNEQFF.

The rearrangement links TRBV19 to TRBJ1-5, with TRBD1 as a possible D gene (5 bases). Per the germline V gene, CDR1 is LNHDA and CDR2 is SQIVND (reference sequence). The ends were cut back, 3 bases at V and 7 bases at J, with 10 bases in the middle. This CDR3 has 13 residues. Here the CDR3 reads CASSMSGIQPQHF. CDR3 nucleotides: TGTGCCAGTAGTATGTCAGGGATACAGCCCCAGCATTTT.

This chain joins TRBV20-1 and TRBJ2-7; a weak D match, TRBD1 (6 bases). This CDR3 is 13 amino acids long. CDR1 and CDR2 (germline): DFQATT, SNEGSKA (reference sequence). The V end was cut by 3 bases, the J end by 2 bases, with 11 bases between. Here the CDR3 reads CSASGGQPYEQYF. The CDR3 nucleotides are TGCAGTGCTAGTGGTGGACAGCCCTACGAGCAGTACTTC.

The genes are TRBV6-5 and TRBJ2-2; tentatively, D is TRBD2 (5 bases). Germline CDR1 and CDR2: MNHEY and SVGAGI. Trimming pared 0 bases from V and 4 bases from J, leaving 9 bases between. The CDR3 spans 15 residues. CDR3 in DNA: TGTGCCAGCAGTTACTCTGGAGGTAGCACCGGGGAGCTGTTTTTT. Protein: CASSYSGGSTGELFF.

This chain joins TRBV25-1 and TRBJ1-1; D is possibly TRBD1 (5 bases). This CDR3 is built from 14 residues. CDR1 MGHDK and CDR2 SYGVNS come from the germline V gene. Trimming shortened V by 5 bases and J by 2 bases, and 12 bases separated the two germline ends. Here the CDR3 reads CASSRGLVNTEAFF. The CDR3 DNA follows: TGTGCCAGCAGTAGGGGCTTAGTCAACACTGAAGCTTTCTTT.

The gene calls are TRBV5-6 and TRBJ1-2; D gene ambiguous. The germline V and J ends were trimmed by 3 bases and 6 bases, with 21 bases remaining between them. The CDR3 has 16 amino acids. CDR1 is SGHDT, CDR2 YYEEEE, per germline. The CDR3 loop is CASSSPLTMGSHGYTF. CDR3 DNA: TGTGCCAGCAGCTCACCCCTAACCATGGGCAGCCATGGCTACACCTTC.

The V gene is TRBV29-1, the J gene TRBJ1-1, with TRBD1 matching over 7 bases. The germline CDR1 and CDR2 sequences are SQVTM and ANQGSEA. With 3 bases clipped from V and 5 bases from J, the junction kept 3 bases outside the gene matches. CDR3 length equals 12 residues. CDR3 nucleotide sequence: TGCAGCGTTGACAGGGGGGAGACTGAAGCTTTCTTT. Residues: CSVDRGETEAFF.

This clone occurred a few times. This chain uses TRBV3-1 (or the pseudogene TRBV3-2) with TRBJ2-6; 8 bases agree with TRBD1. This CDR3 comprises 19 residues. Germline CDR1 LGHDT, CDR2 YNNKEL (reference sequence). Trimming cost V 2 bases and J 3 bases; bases outside gene matches: 12. The CDR3 DNA is TGTGCCAGCAGCCAACCAGGCAACAGGGGGTGGTTTGGGGCCAACGTCCTGACTTTC. Its protein product is CASSQPGNRGWFGANVLTF.

The rearrangement links TRBV3-1 (or the pseudogene TRBV3-2) to TRBJ2-2; no firm D call. V was clipped by 0 bases and J by 8 bases, with 10 bases between them. CDR1 and CDR2 from the germline V gene are LGHDT and YNNKEL (reference sequence). This CDR3 has 14 amino acids. The DNA of the CDR3 is TGTGCCAGCAGCCAAGATCTATGGGCTGGGGAGCTGTTTTTT. It encodes CASSQDLWAGELFF.

This clone appeared a few times. The chain employs TRBV4-1 and TRBJ2-1, with a weak D call TRBD1 (6 bases). Germline CDR1 MGHRA, CDR2 YSYEKL. The CDR3 covers 17 residues. Trimming took off 0 bases at V and 10 bases at J, with 22 bases between the two ends. CDR3 amino acids: CASSQDGTGLPIKEQFF. The CDR3 region has the DNA TGCGCCAGCAGCCAAGATGGTACAGGGCTGCCGATTAAGGAGCAGTTCTTC.

A few counts support this clone. The chain couples TRBV7-6 to TRBJ1-5, with D possibly matching TRBD1 (5 bases). The CDR3 is 14 residues long. Trimming took 2 bases from V and 5 from J, leaving 10 bases between them. Germline V CDR1 and CDR2: SGHVS, FNYEAQ. The CDR3 loop is CASSLRQGDQPQHF. DNA for the CDR3: TGTGCCAGCAGCTTAAGGCAGGGCGATCAGCCCCAGCATTTT.

This clone was counted a few times. This rearrangement joins TRBV5-1 to TRBJ2-2, with 8 bases fitting TRBD2. Germline trimming cut 1 base from V and 2 bases from J; bases unmatched to any gene: 4. The CDR3 spans 16 residues. CDR1 and CDR2 (germline): SGHRS, YFSETQ. CDR3 in DNA: TGCGCCAGCAGCTTGTCGAGCGGGGGTAACACCGGGGAGCTGTTTTTT. It translates to CASSLSSGGNTGELFF.

The rearrangement uses TRBV19 and TRBJ1-1, with D possibly matching TRBD1 (5 bases). Per germline, CDR1 LNHDA and CDR2 SQIVND (reference sequence). The CDR3 totals 15 residues. Trimming took off 1 base at V and 4 bases at J, with 13 bases between the two ends. Here the CDR3 reads CASSIVAGRGTEAFF. Written as DNA, the CDR3 is TGTGCCAGTAGTATAGTGGCAGGGAGGGGCACTGAAGCTTTCTTT.

The chain recombines TRBV9 with TRBJ1-3; unclear D gene. The CDR3 totals 15 residues. CDR1 and CDR2 from the germline V gene are SGDLS and YYNGEE. V was shortened by 0 bases and J by 4 bases, with 11 bases between the two germline ends. CDR3 residues: CASSVVEGRGNTIYF. The DNA of the CDR3 is TGTGCCAGCAGCGTAGTGGAAGGGAGAGGAAACACCATATATTTT.

This rearrangement joins TRBV18 to TRBJ1-3; D is uncertain. The CDR3 totals 14 residues. From germline, CDR1 is KGHSH and CDR2 LQKENI. Trimming cost V 2 bases and J 5 bases, with 10 bases left between them. This CDR3 reads CASSPMGSRNTIYF. The CDR3 DNA is TGTGCCAGCTCACCAATGGGGAGTAGAAACACCATATATTTT.

The V call is TRBV6-5, the J call TRBJ1-5; 8 bases match TRBD1. The junction had 8 bases not matched to a gene; V was cut back by 6 bases and J by 7 bases. Germline V lookup: CDR1 MNHEY, CDR2 SVGAGI. This CDR3 is built from 14 residues. Here the CDR3 DNA reads TGTGCCAGCAGCGACAGGGGACGAGGGCAGCCCCAGCATTTT. Encoded protein: CASSDRGRGQPQHF.

This rearrangement joins TRBV9 to TRBJ2-5, with 11 bases lining up with TRBD2. Germline V gene lookup returns CDR1 SGDLS and CDR2 YYNGEE. V trimming: 0 bases; J trimming: 2 bases; junction bases outside the gene matches: 9. The CDR3 spans 18 residues. The CDR3 loop is CASSVAVGTSGGQETQYF. CDR3 DNA: TGTGCCAGCAGCGTAGCAGTTGGGACTAGCGGTGGTCAAGAGACCCAGTACTTC.

This rearrangement joins TRBV9 to TRBJ1-6; D gene uncertain. Germline CDR1 SGDLS, CDR2 YYNGEE. This CDR3 comprises 14 residues. Trimming took 3 bases from V and 0 from J, leaving 4 bases between them. Here the CDR3 DNA reads TGTGCCAGCAGCGCGAGCTCCTATAATTCACCCCTCCACTTT. Its translation is CASSASSYNSPLHF.

In this sample, this clone turned up a few times. The CDR3 DNA is TGTGCCAGTAGTGTAGTCAGGGTAAGGAATGAGCAGTTCTTC. Translated, it gives CASSVVRVRNEQFF. The chain is built from TRBV19 and TRBJ2-1; D possibly corresponds to TRBD1 (5 bases). CDR1 LNHDA and CDR2 SQIVND come from the germline V gene (reference sequence). This CDR3 comprises 14 residues. Trimming stripped 5 bases from V and 7 bases from J, with 15 bases between. The variable domain in full, completed from reference TRBV19 and TRBJ2-1, reads DGGITQSPKYLFRKEGQNVTLSCEQNLNHDAMYWYRQDPGQGLRLIYYSQIVNDFQKGDIAEGYSVSREKKESFPLTVTSAQKNPTAFYLCASSVVRVRNEQFFGPGTRLTVL.

This clone was recorded only once. The V gene is TRBV5-1, the J gene TRBJ2-1; D remains ambiguous. In germline, CDR1 is SGHRS, CDR2 YFSETQ. V lost 2 bases and J lost 5, with 5 bases in between. The CDR3 extends over 12 amino acids. The DNA for the CDR3 is TGCGCCAGCAGCTTCTTAAACAATGAGCAGTTCTTC. Protein sequence: CASSFLNNEQFF.

There are many counts of this clone. The chain recombines TRBV5-1 with TRBJ1-1; weak D call: TRBD1 (6 bases). Germline V CDR1 and CDR2: SGHRS, YFSETQ. The V end lost 5 bases, the J end lost 1 base, and 12 bases lay between the germline ends. This CDR3 has 14 amino acids. The DNA for the CDR3 is TGCGCCAGCAGAGCGGACAGATCGAACACTGAAGCTTTCTTT. Amino acids: CASRADRSNTEAFF.

This clone was counted only a few times. The chain combines TRBV9 with TRBJ1-1, with D unclear. The length of the CDR3 is 13 residues. V lost 0 bases and J lost 2, with 5 bases in between. Germline V CDR1 and CDR2: SGDLS, YYNGEE. CDR3 loop: CASSVGPNTEAFF. The CDR3 DNA reads TGTGCCAGCAGCGTAGGGCCCAACACTGAAGCTTTCTTT.